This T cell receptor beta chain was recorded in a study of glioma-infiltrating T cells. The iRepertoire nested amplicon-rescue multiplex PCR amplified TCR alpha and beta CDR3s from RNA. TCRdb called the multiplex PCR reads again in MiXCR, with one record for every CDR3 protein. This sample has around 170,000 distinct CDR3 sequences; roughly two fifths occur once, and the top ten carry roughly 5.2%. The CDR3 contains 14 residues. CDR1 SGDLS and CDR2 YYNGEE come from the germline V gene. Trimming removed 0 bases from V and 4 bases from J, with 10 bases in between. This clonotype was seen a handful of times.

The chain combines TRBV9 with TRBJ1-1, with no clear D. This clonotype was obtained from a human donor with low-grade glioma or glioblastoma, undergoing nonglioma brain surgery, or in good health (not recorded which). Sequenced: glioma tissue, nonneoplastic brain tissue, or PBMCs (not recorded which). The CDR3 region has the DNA TGTGCCAGCAGCGTAGGCCAGATTGGCACTGAAGCTTTCTTT. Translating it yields CASSVGQIGTEAFF.